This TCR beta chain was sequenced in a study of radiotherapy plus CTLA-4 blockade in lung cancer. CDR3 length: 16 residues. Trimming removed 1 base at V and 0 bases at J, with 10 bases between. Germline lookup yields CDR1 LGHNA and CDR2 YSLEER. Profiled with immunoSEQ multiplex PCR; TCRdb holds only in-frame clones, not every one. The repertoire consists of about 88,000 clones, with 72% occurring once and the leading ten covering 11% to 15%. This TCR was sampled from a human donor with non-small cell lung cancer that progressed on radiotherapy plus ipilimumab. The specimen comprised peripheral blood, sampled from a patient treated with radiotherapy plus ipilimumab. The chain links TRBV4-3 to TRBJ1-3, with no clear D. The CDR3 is CASSQASLSSGNTIYF. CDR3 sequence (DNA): TGCGCCAGCAGCCAAGCCAGTCTCTCCTCTGGAAACACCATATATTTT.